This entry lists 9 T cell receptor beta chains sequenced from one sample in a study of blood T cell repertoires in COVID-19. The method was immunoSEQ multiplex PCR; TCRdb's version includes in-frame clones alone and lacks a portion of them. Here the sample spans fewer than 200,000 clones, 70% to 80% being singletons. Sequenced sample: peripheral blood. The receptor source for this set is a woman between 50 and 59 years old with active or convalescent COVID-19.

The V call is TRBV7-2, the J call TRBJ2-2, with a possible D match to TRBD2 (5 bases). The germline V gene encodes CDR1 SGHTA and CDR2 FQGNSA. Trimming took off 1 base at V and 2 bases at J, with 8 bases between the two ends. There are 15 residues in the CDR3. CDR3 sequence: CASSLGAANTGELFF. CDR3 nucleotides: TGTGCCAGCAGCTTAGGAGCGGCAAACACCGGGGAGCTGTTTTTT.

This clone showed up just once. The rearrangement links TRBV5-1 to TRBJ1-1, with D tentatively TRBD1 (5 bases). Deletions cut 0 bases from V and 5 bases from J, with 14 bases between. Germline V gene data show CDR1 as SGHRS and CDR2 as YFSETQ. The CDR3 runs to 15 residues. In nucleotides, the CDR3 is TGCGCCAGCAGCTTGGAGGGGCGGCAGGGTACTGAAGCTTTCTTT. It encodes CASSLEGRQGTEAFF. Together with reference TRBV5-1 and TRBJ1-1, the CDR3 gives the full variable domain: KAGVTQTPRYLIKTRGQQVTLSCSPISGHRSVSWYQQTPGQGLQFLFEYFSETQRNKGNFPGRFSGRQFSNSRSEMNVSTLELGDSALYLCASSLEGRQGTEAFFGQGTRLTVV.

This clone was detected only a few times. The V and J genes are TRBV18 and TRBJ2-5; D is perhaps TRBD1 (5 bases). The V gene's germline CDR1 is KGHSH and CDR2 LQKENI. Deletions cut 4 bases from V and 4 bases from J, with 10 bases between. The CDR3 extends over 13 amino acids. The CDR3 DNA reads TGTGCCAGCTCACAAAGGGGTTCAGAGACCCAGTACTTC. This encodes CASSQRGSETQYF.

The genes are TRBV5-4 and TRBJ2-3, with 7 bases fitting TRBD2. V shed 0 bases, J shed 8 bases, and the junction held 3 bases outside the gene matches. The CDR3 is 13 residues long. Germline-derived CDR1 and CDR2 are SGHNT and YYREEE (reference sequence). The CDR3 spells CASSLELASTQYF. For the CDR3, the DNA is TGTGCCAGCAGCTTGGAACTAGCGTCTACGCAGTATTTT.

The genes are TRBV28 and TRBJ2-7, with D perhaps TRBD1 (5 bases). The V end lost 4 bases, the J end lost 1 base, and 8 bases lay between the germline ends. Germline values: CDR1 MDHEN, CDR2 SYDVKM. The CDR3 sequence is 13 residues long. Here the CDR3 reads CASSWTNSYEQYF. The CDR3 DNA follows: TGTGCCAGCAGTTGGACAAATTCCTACGAGCAGTACTTC.

This clone was recorded many times. This sequence joins TRBV10-3 and TRBJ1-1; possible D gene TRBD1, 5 bases. This CDR3 has 16 residues. The germline CDR1 and CDR2 sequences are ENHRY and SYGVKD. V lost 1 base to trimming and J lost 4 bases, with 16 bases between them. CDR3 DNA: TGTGCCATCAGTGAGTTAGGCCTAGGGAGGGGCACTGAAGCTTTCTTT. Encoded protein: CAISELGLGRGTEAFF.

The V call is TRBV4-2, the J call TRBJ1-6; 9 bases line up with TRBD1. V shed 2 bases and J 6 bases; nucleotides not matched to a gene: 5. The germline V gene encodes CDR1 LGHNA and CDR2 YNFKEQ. CDR3 length: 16 amino acids. As DNA, the CDR3 is TGTGCCAGCAGCCAATCGCCGGACAGGGGTAATTCACCCCTCCACTTT. Its translation: CASSQSPDRGNSPLHF.

The chain has TRBV12-3 or TRBV12-4 and TRBJ2-4; tentatively, D is TRBD1 (5 bases). Deletions cut 3 bases from V and 5 bases from J, with 8 bases between. The CDR3 has 13 amino acids. CDR3 bases: TGTGCCAGCAGTTTTGGACAAGAAAACATTCAGTACTTC. Translation gives CASSFGQENIQYF.

This chain links TRBV19 with TRBJ2-2; 12 nucleotides align to TRBD2. Trimming removed 3 bases from V and 4 bases from J; junction bases left unmatched: 3. The CDR3 extends over 16 amino acids. In germline, CDR1 is LNHDA, CDR2 SQIVND (reference sequence). This CDR3 reads CASSIGLAGLTGELFF. CDR3 sequence (DNA): TGTGCCAGTAGTATTGGACTAGCGGGACTCACCGGGGAGCTGTTTTTT. The whole variable domain, remainder taken from reference TRBV19 and TRBJ2-2, is DGGITQSPKYLFRKEGQNVTLSCEQNLNHDAMYWYRQDPGQGLRLIYYSQIVNDFQKGDIAEGYSVSREKKESFPLTVTSAQKNPTAFYLCASSIGLAGLTGELFFGEGSRLTVL.